The present T cell receptor (beta chain) was sequenced within a study of Graves' ophthalmopathy and Graves' hyperthyroidism. Physicians reached a diagnosis by relying on clinical symptoms, serum thyroxine, TRAb, thyroid ultrasound and orbital computed tomography. Out of roughly 9.3 ml of fresh peripheral blood, PBMCs were obtained. Study results and caveats: Detected in blood as well were most expanded thyroid clonotypes with frequency above 0.001. The study's model predicted ophthalmopathy progression at roughly 64% sensitivity and 72% to 85% specificity.

There are many counts of this clonotype. Antigen unknown. The CDR3 runs 17 residues. CDR1 is SNHLY and CDR2 is FYNNEI in the germline V gene. The V and J ends lost 7 bases and 4 bases respectively, with 26 bases between them. The authors amplified TCR beta CDR3 regions, and they did so from RNA transcripts for repertoire sequencing. First-round RT-PCR with HTBI primers preceded a second-round multiplex PCR. TCRdb re-called the multiplex PCR reads with MiXCR, one entry per CDR3 protein. The sample gives 45,000 to 60,000 distinct CDR3 sequences, roughly half of which show up once; about 4.9% is in the top ten.

The origin of this receptor is an adult woman with Graves' ophthalmopathy. The chain recombines TRBV2 with TRBJ2-7; the D gene could be TRBD1 or TRBD2 (5 bases each). What was sequenced was peripheral blood. The CDR3 sequence: CASKMGTDPFGGYEQYF. CDR3 coding DNA: TGTGCCAGCAAAATGGGGACGGATCCCTTCGGAGGTTACGAGCAGTACTTC.